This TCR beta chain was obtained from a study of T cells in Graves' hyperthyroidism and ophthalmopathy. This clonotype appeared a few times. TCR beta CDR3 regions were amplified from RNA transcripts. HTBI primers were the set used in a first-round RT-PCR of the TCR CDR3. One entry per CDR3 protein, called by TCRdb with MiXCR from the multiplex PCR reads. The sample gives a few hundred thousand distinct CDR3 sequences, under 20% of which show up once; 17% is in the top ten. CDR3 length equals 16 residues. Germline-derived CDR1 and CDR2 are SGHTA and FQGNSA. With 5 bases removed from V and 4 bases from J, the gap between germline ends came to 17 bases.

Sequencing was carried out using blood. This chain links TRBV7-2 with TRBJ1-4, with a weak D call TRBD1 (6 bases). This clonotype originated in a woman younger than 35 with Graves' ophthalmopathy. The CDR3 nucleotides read TGTGCCAGCAGCCCAACCGCCGGGACACGTAATGAAAAACTGTTTTTT. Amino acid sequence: CASSPTAGTRNEKLFF. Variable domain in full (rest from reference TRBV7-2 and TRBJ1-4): GAGVSQSPSNKVTEKGKDVELRCDPISGHTALYWYRQSLGQGLEFLIYFQGNSAPDKSGLPSDRFSAERTGGSVSTLTIQRTQQEDSAVYLCASSPTAGTRNEKLFFGSGTQLSVL.